This note documents a single T cell receptor beta chain sequence. With V trimmed by 1 base and J by 5 bases, 13 bases remained unmatched. Germline V gives CDR1 MNHEY, CDR2 SMNVEV (reference sequence). This CDR3 is 17 amino acids long. How the authors handled the data: Nucleated cell number was recorded as an estimate derived from reference gene primer amplification. TCRdb's table, derived via immunoSEQ multiplex PCR, lists solely in-frame clones and lacks some. V and J calls and clone size are copied from that table; D and trimming were computed from the DNA. The table has more than 65,000 clones, around 76% seen once; the top ten hold around 30%. This entry is derived from a study of blood T cell repertoires in COVID-19. As for the study in general: Donors in the United States, Italy and Spain gave samples during acute or convalescent COVID-19. From T cells, B-cell-depleted T cells, or PBMCs came the material, which was cDNA or gDNA.

The chain couples TRBV27 to TRBJ1-1, with 7 bases matching TRBD1. The source material was peripheral blood. The origin of this receptor is an elderly woman with active or convalescent COVID-19. The CDR3 coding sequence is TGTGCCAGCAGTTTATGGCTGAGGAGGAGGGGGCGAACTGAAGCTTTCTTT. It translates to CASSLWLRRRGRTEAFF.